The 23 T cell receptor beta chains given below trace back to one sample, sequenced in a study of blood T cell repertoires in COVID-19. Generated by immunoSEQ multiplex PCR, the TCRdb table keeps only in-frame clones and is missing some. The sample has about 180,000 clones, around 85% seen once. Specimen: PBMCs or T cells enriched from blood (not recorded which). The receptors were gathered from a man aged 35 to 55 who had recovered from COVID-19.

This clone was observed once. The J gene is TRBJ1-1, the V gene TRBV24-1; D remains ambiguous. V gave up 0 bases and J gave up 7 bases, with 8 bases separating them. This CDR3 contains 13 residues. Germline lookup yields CDR1 KGHDR and CDR2 SFDVKD. The CDR3 DNA reads TGTGCCACCAGTGATTTGAGAACTGATGAAGCTTTCTTT. Translating it yields CATSDLRTDEAFF.

This chain links TRBV19 with TRBJ1-2, with 8 positions matching TRBD1. The CDR3 spans 14 residues. CDR1 LNHDA and CDR2 SQIVND come from the germline V gene (reference sequence). V dropped 6 bases and J dropped 5; count of bases not matched to a gene: 8. The CDR3 region is CASSIRDRYYGYTF. CDR3 DNA: TGTGCCAGTAGCATCCGGGACAGGTATTATGGCTACACCTTC.

The chain recombines TRBV5-4 with TRBJ1-6; 10 nucleotides align to TRBD1. The length of the CDR3 is 17 residues. V lost 4 bases, J lost 0 bases, and 4 bases stayed unmatched. Per germline, CDR1 SGHNT and CDR2 YYREEE (reference sequence). The CDR3 sequence: CASSPTGGGSYNSPLHF. For the CDR3, the DNA is TGTGCCAGCAGCCCGACAGGGGGCGGCTCCTATAATTCACCCCTCCACTTT. The full variable domain, with the rest looked up from reference TRBV5-4 and TRBJ1-6, is ETGVTQSPTHLIKTRGQQVTLRCSSQSGHNTVSWYQQALGQGPQFIFQYYREEENGRGNFPPRFSGLQFPNYSSELNVNALELDDSALYLCASSPTGGGSYNSPLHFGNGTRLTVT.

This clone showed up just a few times. The rearrangement links TRBV7-9 to TRBJ1-5; 9 bases line up with TRBD1. J lost 2 bases, V lost 5 bases, and 10 bases had no gene match. This CDR3 contains 17 residues. Per germline, CDR1 SEHNR and CDR2 FQNEAQ (reference sequence). The DNA for the CDR3 is TGTGCCAGCAGCCGGGGACAGGGAGACGAGGGCAATCAGCCCCAGCATTTT. Encoded protein: CASSRGQGDEGNQPQHF.

The rearrangement joins TRBV7-9 to TRBJ2-7, with 10 bases lining up with TRBD2. The trim removed 5 bases at V and 0 bases at J, leaving 13 bases unmatched. Per germline, CDR1 SEHNR and CDR2 FQNEAQ (reference sequence). This CDR3 region has 18 residues. In DNA form, the CDR3 reads TGTGCCAGCAGCCCTCGGAGCGGGGGGGCCTCTATCTCCTACGAGCAGTACTTC. This encodes CASSPRSGGASISYEQYF.

The chain has TRBV2 and TRBJ1-2, with D perhaps TRBD1 (5 bases). The CDR3 extends over 14 amino acids. Germline lookup yields CDR1 SNHLY and CDR2 FYNNEI. V was clipped by 1 base and J by 4 bases, with 10 bases between them. The CDR3 here is CASSEGGRSYGYTF. The CDR3 DNA sequence: TGTGCCAGCAGTGAAGGGGGCAGGTCCTATGGCTACACCTTC. Full variable domain (rest looked up from reference TRBV2 and TRBJ1-2): EPEVTQTPSHQVTQMGQEVILRCVPISNHLYFYWYRQILGQKVEFLVSFYNNEISEKSEIFDDQFSVERPDGSNFTLKIRSTKLEDSAMYFCASSEGGRSYGYTFGSGTRLTVV.

The rearrangement links TRBV29-1 to TRBJ2-7, with TRBD1 matching over 9 bases. The CDR3 contains 13 residues. V dropped 7 bases and J dropped 4; count of bases not matched to a gene: 8. Germline V lookup: CDR1 SQVTM, CDR2 ANQGSEA. Written as DNA, the CDR3 is TGCAGCGCTATAACAGGGGGCGCGTACGAGCAGTACTTC. Translated, it gives CSAITGGAYEQYF.

The chain has TRBV7-2 and TRBJ2-1; D remains ambiguous. This CDR3 has 11 amino acids. V was clipped by 5 bases and J by 8 bases, with 7 bases between them. Germline V gene sequence: CDR1 SGHTA, CDR2 FQGNSA. CDR3 loop: CASSPIHEQFF. CDR3 nucleotides: TGTGCCAGCAGCCCAATCCATGAGCAGTTCTTC.

The J gene is TRBJ2-3, the V gene TRBV28, with 9 positions matching TRBD1. The CDR3 sequence is 17 residues long. Per germline, CDR1 MDHEN and CDR2 SYDVKM. V lost 4 bases to trimming and J lost 0 bases; unmatched junction nucleotides: 8. DNA of the CDR3: TGTGCCAGCAGTTCCCTCGGACAGGGGTATAGCACAGATACGCAGTATTTT. Its protein product is CASSSLGQGYSTDTQYF.

The V call is TRBV15, the J call TRBJ1-2, with no clear D. Trimming removed 0 bases from V and 6 bases from J, with 8 bases in between. CDR1 LNHNV and CDR2 YYDKDF come from the germline V gene (reference sequence). The CDR3 totals 13 residues. The CDR3 reads CATSRDFSDGYTF. In DNA, the CDR3 is TGTGCCACCAGCAGAGATTTTTCGGATGGCTACACCTTC.

The CDR3, as DNA: TGTGCCAGCAGCCCCCAGGGGGTACTACAAGAGACCCAGTACTTC. Protein: CASSPQGVLQETQYF. The gene calls are TRBV9 and TRBJ2-5; the match to TRBD1 covers 7 bases. The CDR3 has 15 residues. J was trimmed by 2 bases and V by 4 bases; bases with no gene match: 8. Per germline, CDR1 SGDLS and CDR2 YYNGEE.

The rearrangement links TRBV27 to TRBJ2-1; 7 nucleotides match TRBD2. Germline V gene sequence: CDR1 MNHEY, CDR2 SMNVEV (reference sequence). After removal of 5 bases from V and 15 bases from J, the junction contained 13 bases not matched to a gene. The CDR3 sequence is 13 residues long. CDR3: CASSPTTSPTRFF. The DNA for the CDR3 is TGTGCCAGCAGTCCGACGACTAGCCCTACGCGGTTCTTC.

This clone was recorded only once. The chain recombines TRBV2 with TRBJ1-1, with D hard to call. CDR3 length: 12 amino acids. Trimming took 5 bases from V and 10 from J, leaving 14 bases between them. Germline loops: CDR1 SNHLY, CDR2 FYNNEI. CDR3 in amino acids: CASSPLDWRAFF. CDR3 nucleotides: TGTGCCAGCAGTCCCTTGGACTGGCGAGCTTTCTTT.

The V and J genes are TRBV3-1 (or the pseudogene TRBV3-2) and TRBJ2-3, with TRBD2 matching 8 bases. This CDR3 contains 17 residues. Trimming cost V 1 base and J 5 bases; bases outside gene matches: 11. CDR1 is LGHDT, CDR2 YNNKEL, per germline (reference sequence). The CDR3 DNA sequence: TGTGCCAGCAGCCAAGGGTATGGCGGGAGGTATTTAGATACGCAGTATTTT. This sequence encodes CASSQGYGGRYLDTQYF.

The genes are TRBV27 and TRBJ1-1, with D possibly TRBD1 on 5 matching bases. The CDR3 has 15 residues. V was cut by 3 bases and J by 0 bases, with 11 bases left in between. CDR1 MNHEY and CDR2 SMNVEV come from the germline V gene (reference sequence). CDR3 residues: CASSLTASMNTEAFF. Here the CDR3 DNA reads TGTGCCAGCAGTTTGACAGCCTCCATGAACACTGAAGCTTTCTTT.

This clone was seen only a few times. V is TRBV12-5 and J is TRBJ2-5; maybe TRBD1 (5 bases). V lost 0 bases to trimming and J lost 4 bases, with 18 bases between them. Germline-derived CDR1 and CDR2 are LGHNT and FRNRAP. This CDR3 has 17 residues. Written as DNA, the CDR3 is TGTGCTAGTGGTTTGGTATTGTCAGGGATCGCCGGAGAGACCCAGTACTTC. Its translation: CASGLVLSGIAGETQYF.

This clone has a handful of counts. The rearrangement joins TRBV6-5 to TRBJ1-5, with 7 bases that match TRBD1. Germline assignment: CDR1 MNHEY and CDR2 SVGAGI. V lost 6 bases, J lost 4 bases, and 3 bases stayed unmatched. This CDR3 is 13 amino acids long. The CDR3 DNA reads as TGTGCCAGCAGAAGACAGGGTAATCAGCCCCAGCATTTT. This encodes CASRRQGNQPQHF.

CDR3 in DNA: TGTGCCAGCAGCTTAGCTGACAGACCAAACTATGGCTACACCTTC. This encodes CASSLADRPNYGYTF. The V and J genes are TRBV7-9 and TRBJ1-2, with a weak D call TRBD1 (5 bases). The ends were cut back, 0 bases at V and 2 bases at J, with 10 bases in the middle. The germline V gene encodes CDR1 SEHNR and CDR2 FQNEAQ (reference sequence). The CDR3 contains 15 residues.

This sequence joins TRBV5-4 and TRBJ1-3; D is unclear. Germline lookup yields CDR1 SGHNT and CDR2 YYREEE (reference sequence). The CDR3 loop spans 13 amino acids. The V gene lost 3 bases and the J gene lost 8 bases, with 12 bases spanning the gap. CDR3 in amino acids: CASSSPPSDTIYF. DNA for the CDR3: TGTGCCAGCAGCTCCCCGCCCTCGGACACCATATATTTT.

J is TRBJ1-2 and V is TRBV5-4, with D possibly being TRBD1 (5 bases). With 0 bases removed from V and 0 bases from J, the gap between germline ends came to 12 bases. CDR1 and CDR2 (germline): SGHNT, YYREEE (reference sequence). There are 16 residues in the CDR3. CDR3 in amino acids: CASSLGAGLSNYGYTF. The DNA for the CDR3 is TGTGCCAGCAGCTTGGGGGCAGGGCTTTCTAACTATGGCTACACCTTC.

A few counts support this clone. The V and J genes are TRBV5-8 and TRBJ2-5; TRBD2 agrees at 8 bases. Per germline, CDR1 SGHTS and CDR2 YDEGEE. The CDR3 runs to 17 residues. The V and J ends lost 1 base and 3 bases, in that order; junction bases with no gene match: 11. The DNA of the CDR3 is TGTGCCAGCAGCTTGTCTCTGATGAGCGGGGGAAAAGAGACCCAGTACTTC. It encodes CASSLSLMSGGKETQYF.

The chain couples TRBV27 to TRBJ2-7; D perhaps matches TRBD2 (6 bases). The CDR3 has 14 amino acids. Germline lookup yields CDR1 MNHEY and CDR2 SMNVEV (reference sequence). The V and J ends lost 8 bases and 4 bases respectively, with 18 bases between them. The CDR3 DNA sequence: TGTGCCAGCGCCGTTTCCGGGAGAGATTACGAGCAGTACTTC. Translating gives CASAVSGRDYEQYF.

This chain uses TRBV6-1 with TRBJ1-5, with D perhaps TRBD1 (6 bases). The CDR3 is 15 residues long. Germline assignment: CDR1 MNHNS and CDR2 SASEGT. The V end was cut by 3 bases, the J end by 3 bases, with 12 bases between. In DNA, the CDR3 is TGTGCCAGCAGTGATGCGGGGGCCTCCAATCAGCCCCAGCATTTT. Translating it yields CASSDAGASNQPQHF.